The rows below give T cell receptor beta chains drawn from one sample of a study of cytomegalovirus exposure and HLA in healthy donors. Repertoires were generated with immunoSEQ multiplex PCR, while TCRdb's copy carries only in-frame clones and drops some. This table has roughly 150,000 clones, 75% to 90% appearing once. Sequencing was carried out using PBMCs. The receptors shown here come from a woman between 18 and 30 years old in good health and CMV-seronegative. Both conserved end residues are part of each CDR3. A D gene is named only where the DNA matches it firmly. Clone size is stated in some rows and not others, as once, few, many or a class when expanded.

TRBJ2-7,TRBV27,16,-,TRBD1,CASSFSVGQASYEQYF,TGTGCCAGCAGCTTCTCCGTGGGACAGGCTTCCTACGAGCAGTACTTC
TRBJ2-7,TRBV28,15,few,-,CASGQRLVGWVEQYF,TGTGCCAGCGGACAAAGGCTAGTCGGTTGGGTCGAGCAGTACTTC
TRBJ2-7,TRBV18,15,-,TRBD2,CASSPTGGEVYEQYF,TGTGCCAGCTCACCGACCGGGGGGGAGGTCTACGAGCAGTACTTC
TRBJ2-3,TRBV5-1,15,-,TRBD1,CASSTGQGGTDTQYF,TGCGCCAGCAGCACGGGACAGGGTGGAACAGATACGCAGTATTTT
TRBJ1-2,TRBV28,15,-,TRBD1,CASSLQGARNYGYTF,TGTGCCAGCAGTTTGCAGGGGGCCAGGAACTATGGCTACACCTTC
TRBJ2-7,TRBV30,12,-,TRBD1,CAWSRDSSEQYF,TGTGCCTGGAGTCGGGACAGTAGCGAGCAGTACTTC
TRBJ1-1,TRBV7-9,13,-,-,CASSLSWSSGAFF,TGTGCCAGCAGCTTGAGCTGGTCTAGCGGAGCTTTCTTT
TRBJ2-7,TRBV6-1,14,once,-,CASSIPFQGYEQYF,TGTGCCAGCAGTATTCCCTTCCAGGGCTACGAGCAGTACTTC
TRBJ2-6,TRBV6-1,16,few,-,CASSEASGSGANVLTF,TGTGCCAGCAGTGAAGCGTCCGGCTCTGGGGCCAACGTCCTGACTTTC
TRBJ1-5,TRBV27,14,once,-,CASTQTQGNQPQHF,TGTGCCAGCACGCAAACACAGGGAAATCAGCCCCAGCATTTT
TRBJ1-2,TRBV5-6,13,-,TRBD1,CASSLGQGDGYTF,TGTGCCAGCAGCCTCGGACAGGGAGATGGCTACACCTTC
TRBJ2-5,TRBV14,16,once,-,CASSRRRGKGWETQYF,TGTGCCAGCAGCCGACGGAGAGGGAAGGGTTGGGAGACCCAGTACTTC
TRBJ2-3,TRBV23-1,14,-,-,CASSPHSPPDTQYF,TGCGCCAGCAGTCCCCATAGCCCCCCAGATACGCAGTATTTT
TRBJ2-3,TRBV7-2,17,few,TRBD2,CASSPTGTSGATDTQYF,TGTGCCAGCAGCCCAACAGGGACTAGCGGGGCTACAGATACGCAGTATTTT
TRBJ1-5,TRBV2,14,-,-,CASSAEYSNQPQHF,TGTGCCAGCAGTGCTGAGTATAGCAATCAGCCCCAGCATTTT
TRBJ1-4,TRBV19,15,-,TRBD1,CASSSGQGTNEKLFF,TGTGCCAGTAGTTCGGGACAGGGAACAAATGAAAAACTGTTTTTT
TRBJ2-3,TRBV30,17,-,-,CAWSAGRSSGNTDTQYF,TGTGCCTGGAGTGCGGGGAGGAGTAGCGGAAACACAGATACGCAGTATTTT
TRBJ1-4,TRBV4-2,15,-,-,CASSPPRGSNEKLFF,TGTGCCAGCAGCCCACCCAGGGGAAGTAATGAAAAACTGTTTTTT